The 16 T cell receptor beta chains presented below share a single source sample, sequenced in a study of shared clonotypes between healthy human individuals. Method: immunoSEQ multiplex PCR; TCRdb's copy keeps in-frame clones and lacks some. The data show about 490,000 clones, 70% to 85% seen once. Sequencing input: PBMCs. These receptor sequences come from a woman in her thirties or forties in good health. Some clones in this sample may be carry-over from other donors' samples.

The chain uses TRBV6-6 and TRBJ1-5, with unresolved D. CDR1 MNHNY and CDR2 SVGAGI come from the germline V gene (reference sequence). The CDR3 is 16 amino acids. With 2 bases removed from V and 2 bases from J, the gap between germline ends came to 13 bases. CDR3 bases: TGTGCCAGCAGTTACCCCCCTGCGGGCGGCAATCAGCCCCAGCATTTT. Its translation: CASSYPPAGGNQPQHF.

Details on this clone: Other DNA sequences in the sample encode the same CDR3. CDR3 coding DNA: TGTGCCAGCAGTGAATTTTACGAGCAGTACTTC. It translates to CASSEFYEQYF. The genes are TRBV25-1 and TRBJ2-7; D call uncertain. Germline V CDR1 and CDR2: MGHDK, SYGVNS. The V end lost 1 base, the J end lost 4 bases, and 2 bases lay between the germline ends. The CDR3 is made up of 11 amino acids.

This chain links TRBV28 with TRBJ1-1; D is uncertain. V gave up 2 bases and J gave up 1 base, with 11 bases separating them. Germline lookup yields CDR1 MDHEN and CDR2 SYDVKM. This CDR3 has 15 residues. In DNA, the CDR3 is TGTGCCAGCAGTTTACCCGCCGGGCCGAACACTGAAGCTTTCTTT. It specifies CASSLPAGPNTEAFF.

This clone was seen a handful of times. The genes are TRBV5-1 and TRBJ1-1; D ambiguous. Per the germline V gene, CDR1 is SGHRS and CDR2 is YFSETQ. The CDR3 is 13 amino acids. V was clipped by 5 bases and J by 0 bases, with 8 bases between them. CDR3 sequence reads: CASRSLLNTEAFF. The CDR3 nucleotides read TGCGCCAGCAGGTCCCTCTTGAACACTGAAGCTTTCTTT.

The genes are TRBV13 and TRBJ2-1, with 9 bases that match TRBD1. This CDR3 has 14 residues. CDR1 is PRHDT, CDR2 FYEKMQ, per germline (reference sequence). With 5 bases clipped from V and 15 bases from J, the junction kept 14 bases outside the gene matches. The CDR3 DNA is TGTGCCAGCAGCCCTGGGGGGCGGACAGGGGTTATGTTCTTC. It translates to CASSPGGRTGVMFF.

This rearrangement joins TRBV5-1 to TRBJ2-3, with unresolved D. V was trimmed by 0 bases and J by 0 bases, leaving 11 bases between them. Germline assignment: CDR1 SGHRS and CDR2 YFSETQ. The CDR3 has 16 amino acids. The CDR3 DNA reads TGCGCCAGCAGCTTGGCCGTGGAAGCTAGCACAGATACGCAGTATTTT. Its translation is CASSLAVEASTDTQYF. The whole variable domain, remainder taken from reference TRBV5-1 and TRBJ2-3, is KAGVTQTPRYLIKTRGQQVTLSCSPISGHRSVSWYQQTPGQGLQFLFEYFSETQRNKGNFPGRFSGRQFSNSRSEMNVSTLELGDSALYLCASSLAVEASTDTQYFGPGTRLTVL.

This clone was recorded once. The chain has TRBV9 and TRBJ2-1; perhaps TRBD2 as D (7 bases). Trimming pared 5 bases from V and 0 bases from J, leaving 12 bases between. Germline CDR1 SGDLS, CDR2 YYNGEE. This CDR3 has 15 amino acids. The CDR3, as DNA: TGTGCCAGCAGTGGGGGCGGGAGCTCCTACAATGAGCAGTTCTTC. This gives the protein CASSGGGSSYNEQFF.

In nucleotides, the CDR3 is TGTGCCAGCAGTCCTACAGGGGAAGGAAACACCATATATTTT. It translates to CASSPTGEGNTIYF. The gene calls are TRBV7-2 and TRBJ1-3, with 7 bases lining up with TRBD1. The CDR3 length is 14 residues. Trimming removed 6 bases from V and 4 bases from J; junction bases left unmatched: 6. Germline CDR1 reads SGHTA; CDR2 reads FQGNSA. The full variable domain, with the rest looked up from reference TRBV7-2 and TRBJ1-3, is GAGVSQSPSNKVTEKGKDVELRCDPISGHTALYWYRQSLGQGLEFLIYFQGNSAPDKSGLPSDRFSAERTGGSVSTLTIQRTQQEDSAVYLCASSPTGEGNTIYFGEGSWLTVV.

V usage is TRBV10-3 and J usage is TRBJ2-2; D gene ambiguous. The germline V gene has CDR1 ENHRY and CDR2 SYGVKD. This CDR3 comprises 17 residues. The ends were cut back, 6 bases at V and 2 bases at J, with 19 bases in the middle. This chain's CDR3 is CAIREPGLPGNTGELFF. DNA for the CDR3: TGTGCCATCAGAGAGCCGGGTTTGCCCGGAAACACCGGGGAGCTGTTTTTT.

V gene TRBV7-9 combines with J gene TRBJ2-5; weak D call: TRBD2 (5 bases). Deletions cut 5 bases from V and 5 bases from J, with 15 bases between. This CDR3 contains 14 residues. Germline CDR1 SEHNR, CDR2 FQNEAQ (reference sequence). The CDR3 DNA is TGTGCCAGCAGCCAAGAGGGAAACGGGGAGACCCAGTACTTC. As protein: CASSQEGNGETQYF.

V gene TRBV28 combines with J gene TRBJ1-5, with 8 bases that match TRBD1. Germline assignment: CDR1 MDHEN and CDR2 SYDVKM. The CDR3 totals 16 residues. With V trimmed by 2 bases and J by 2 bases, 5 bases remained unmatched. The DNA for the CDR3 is TGTGCCAGCAGTTTAGGGGGACAGGTTGGCAATCAGCCCCAGCATTTT. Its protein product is CASSLGGQVGNQPQHF.

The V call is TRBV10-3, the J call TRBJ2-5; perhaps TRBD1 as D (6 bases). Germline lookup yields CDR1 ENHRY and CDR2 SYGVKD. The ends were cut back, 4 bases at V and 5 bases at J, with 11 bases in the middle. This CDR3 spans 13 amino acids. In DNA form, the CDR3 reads TGTGCCATCAGTGGTACAGGGATGGAGACCCAGTACTTC. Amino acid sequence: CAISGTGMETQYF.

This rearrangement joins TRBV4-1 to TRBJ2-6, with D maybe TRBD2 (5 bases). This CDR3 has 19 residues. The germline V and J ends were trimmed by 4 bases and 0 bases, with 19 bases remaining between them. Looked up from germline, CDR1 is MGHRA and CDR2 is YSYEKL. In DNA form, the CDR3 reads TGCGCCAGCAGCCCACCTGGCGGGCAGAGGGTCTCTGGGGCCAACGTCCTGACTTTC. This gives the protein CASSPPGGQRVSGANVLTF.

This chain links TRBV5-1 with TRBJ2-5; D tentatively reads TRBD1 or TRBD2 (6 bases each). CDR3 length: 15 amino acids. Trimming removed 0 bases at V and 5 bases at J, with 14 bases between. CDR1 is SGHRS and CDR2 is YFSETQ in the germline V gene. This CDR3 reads CASSLAGGLEETQYF. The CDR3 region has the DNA TGCGCCAGCAGCTTGGCCGGGGGCTTGGAGGAGACCCAGTACTTC.

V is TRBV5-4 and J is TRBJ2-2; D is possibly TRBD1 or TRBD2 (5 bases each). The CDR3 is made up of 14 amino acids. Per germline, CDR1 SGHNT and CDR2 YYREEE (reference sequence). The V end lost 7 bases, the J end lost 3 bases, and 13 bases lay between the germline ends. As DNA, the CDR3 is TGTGCCAGCCGGCCTAGCAGGGACACCGGGGAGCTGTTTTTT. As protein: CASRPSRDTGELFF.

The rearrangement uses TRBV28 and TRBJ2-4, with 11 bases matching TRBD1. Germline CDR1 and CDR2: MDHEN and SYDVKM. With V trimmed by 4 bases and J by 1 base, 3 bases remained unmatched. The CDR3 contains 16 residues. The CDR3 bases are TGTGCCAGCAGTTCCGGGACAGGGGGGGCCAAAAACATTCAGTACTTC. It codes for CASSSGTGGAKNIQYF.